The source of this T cell receptor beta chain is a study of blood T cell repertoires in COVID-19. Method: immunoSEQ multiplex PCR; TCRdb's copy keeps in-frame clones and lacks some. The data hold 300,000 to 450,000 clones, with about 88% observed a single time. This CDR3 contains 14 residues. Germline CDR1 is LGHNA and CDR2 is YSLEER. V shed 1 base and J shed 9 bases, with 13 bases lying between them. The cohort comprised adults aged 18 to 89 years residing in approximately 25 US areas. The receptor was derived from a woman aged 30 to 39 who had recovered from COVID-19. The rearrangement joins TRBV4-3 to TRBJ1-3; possibly TRBD1 for D (5 bases). The sample consisted of PBMCs or T cells enriched from blood (not recorded which). The CDR3 region has the DNA TGCGCCAGCAGCCAAGTCAGGGCCGACGGCACCATATATTTT. Amino acid sequence: CASSQVRADGTIYF.